This T cell receptor (beta chain) was profiled in a study of post-analysis software for immune sequencing data. Built from TCR beta cDNA, the libraries had unique molecular identifiers in them. It was from roughly 1.1 to 9.2 million T cells that some 500,000 cDNA molecules came. MiXCR, run by TCRdb on the PCR reads, gives a single entry per CDR3 protein. Of 650,000 to 850,000 distinct CDR3 sequences listed, about half were seen once; the top ten hold approximately 4.4%. To note about this clonotype: Antigen unknown.

Whole-study findings and limits: There was significantly lower normalized Chao1 diversity in multiple sclerosis patients than in controls. Controls had lower frequencies than patients of 4 or 5 TRBV segments, which included TRBV5-6, TRBV5-1 and TRBV20-1.

CDR1 is DFQATT and CDR2 is SNEGSKA in the germline V gene (reference sequence). V lost 3 bases and J lost 5, with 14 bases in between. The CDR3 loop spans 13 amino acids. The V call is TRBV20-1, the J call TRBJ2-7, with D uncertain. This clonotype was sampled from a girl aged 5-17 years with multiple sclerosis. The material sequenced was blood. This chain's CDR3 is CSARSAGLDEQYF. CDR3 nucleotides: TGCAGTGCTAGGTCGGCTGGGCTCGACGAGCAGTACTTC.